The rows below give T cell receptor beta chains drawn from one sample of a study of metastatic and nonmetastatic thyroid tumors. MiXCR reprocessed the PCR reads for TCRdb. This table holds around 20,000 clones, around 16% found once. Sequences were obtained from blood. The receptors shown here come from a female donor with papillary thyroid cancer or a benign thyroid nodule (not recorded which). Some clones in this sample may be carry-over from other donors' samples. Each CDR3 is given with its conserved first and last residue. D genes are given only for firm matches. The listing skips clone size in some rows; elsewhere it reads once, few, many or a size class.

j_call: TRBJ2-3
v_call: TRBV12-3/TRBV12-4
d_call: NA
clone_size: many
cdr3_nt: TGTGCCAGCAGTTTTGGCCGCACAGATACGCAGTATTTT
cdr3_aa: CASSFGRTDTQYF

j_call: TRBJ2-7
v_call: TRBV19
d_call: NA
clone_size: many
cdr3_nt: TGTGCCAGTAGTATAGCCCCATTCTCCTACGAGCAGTACTTC
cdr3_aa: CASSIAPFSYEQYF

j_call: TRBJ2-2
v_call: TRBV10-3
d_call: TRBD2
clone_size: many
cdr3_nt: TGTGCCATCCGGAGTGGTAGCGGGAGTTCCGGGGAGCTGTTTTTT
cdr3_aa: CAIRSGSGSSGELFF

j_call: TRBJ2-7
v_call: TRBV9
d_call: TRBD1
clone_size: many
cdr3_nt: TGTGCCAGCAGCGCCGGGACAGACTCCTACGAGCAGTACTTC
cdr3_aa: CASSAGTDSYEQYF

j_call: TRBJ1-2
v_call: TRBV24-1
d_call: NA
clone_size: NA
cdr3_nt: TGTGCCACCAGTGACCCTGACGGTGACTATGGCTACACCTTC
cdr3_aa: CATSDPDGDYGYTF

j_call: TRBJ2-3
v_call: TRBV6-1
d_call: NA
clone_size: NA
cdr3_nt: TGTGCCAGCAGTGCCGGTAGCACAGATACGCAGTATTTT
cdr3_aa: CASSAGSTDTQYF

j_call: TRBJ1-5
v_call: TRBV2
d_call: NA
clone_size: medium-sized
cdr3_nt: TGTGCCAGCAGTGAAAGTCCGGTTCAGCCCCAGCATTTT
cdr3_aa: CASSESPVQPQHF

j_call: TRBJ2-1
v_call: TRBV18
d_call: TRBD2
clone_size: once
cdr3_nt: TGTGCCAGCTCACCGGGGACTAGAAACGATGAGGTGTTGTTC
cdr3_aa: CASSPGTRNDEVLF

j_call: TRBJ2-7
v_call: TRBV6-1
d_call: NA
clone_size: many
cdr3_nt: TGTGCCAGCAGTGGGGGCTACGAGCAGTACTTC
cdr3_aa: CASSGGYEQYF

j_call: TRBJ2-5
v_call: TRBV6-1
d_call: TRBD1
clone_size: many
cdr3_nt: TGTGCCAGCGCCTACAGGGGCGAAGAGACCCAGTACTTC
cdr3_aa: CASAYRGEETQYF

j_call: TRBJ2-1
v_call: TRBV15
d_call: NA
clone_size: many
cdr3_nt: TGTGCCACCAGCAGAACTGGCAATGAGCAGTTCTTC
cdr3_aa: CATSRTGNEQFF

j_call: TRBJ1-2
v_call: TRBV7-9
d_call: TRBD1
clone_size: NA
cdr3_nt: TGTGCCAGCAGTCCGGGACAGGGCTATGGCTACACCTTC
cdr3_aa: CASSPGQGYGYTF

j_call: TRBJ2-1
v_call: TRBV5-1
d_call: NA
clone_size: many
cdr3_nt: TGCGCCAGCAGCTTGAGGTTCAATGAGCAGTTCTTC
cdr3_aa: CASSLRFNEQFF

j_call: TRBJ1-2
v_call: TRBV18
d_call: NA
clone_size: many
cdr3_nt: TGTGCCAGCTCACCAGCGACAGGAGCTAACTATGGCTACACCTTC
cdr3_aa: CASSPATGANYGYTF

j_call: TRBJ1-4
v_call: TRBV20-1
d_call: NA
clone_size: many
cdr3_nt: TGCAGTGCTCGGGACGGCCGGAGAGGGGAAAAACTGTTTTTT
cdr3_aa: CSARDGRRGEKLFF

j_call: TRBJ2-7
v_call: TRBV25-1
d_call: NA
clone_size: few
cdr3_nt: TGTGCCAGCAGTCCCGAAGGTCGACGAGGAGGGCAGGGCGTCTACGAGCAGTACTTC
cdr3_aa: CASSPEGRRGGQGVYEQYF

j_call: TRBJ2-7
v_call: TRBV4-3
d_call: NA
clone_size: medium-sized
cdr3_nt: TGCGCCAGCAGCCAAGATATGGGCTCGGCGGTTACCTCCTACGAGCAGTACTTC
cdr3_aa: CASSQDMGSAVTSYEQYF

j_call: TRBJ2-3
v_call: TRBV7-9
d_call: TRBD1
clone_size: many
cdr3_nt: TGTGCCAGCAGTACGTGGACAGGGAATATCGGCACAGATACGCAGTATTTT
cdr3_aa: CASSTWTGNIGTDTQYF

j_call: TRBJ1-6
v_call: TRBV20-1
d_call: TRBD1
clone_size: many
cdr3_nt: TGCAGTGCTAGAGATTTCCACGCAGGGGGTGAATCACCCCTCCACTTT
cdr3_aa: CSARDFHAGGESPLHF

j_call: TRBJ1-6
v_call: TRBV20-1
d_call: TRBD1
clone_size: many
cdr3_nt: TGCAGCCTACCGGCCAGGGGGTCCTATAATTCACCCCTCCACTTT
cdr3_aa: CSLPARGSYNSPLHF

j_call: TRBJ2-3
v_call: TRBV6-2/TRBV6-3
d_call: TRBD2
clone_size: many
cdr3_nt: TGTGCCAGCAGTTACGAGTCGGCTAGCGGGAGAGTCAGCGATACGCAGTATTTT
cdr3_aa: CASSYESASGRVSDTQYF

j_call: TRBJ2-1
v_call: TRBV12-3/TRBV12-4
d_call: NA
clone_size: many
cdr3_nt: TGTGCCAGCGGCCAGACCCATGAGCAGTTCTTC
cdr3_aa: CASGQTHEQFF

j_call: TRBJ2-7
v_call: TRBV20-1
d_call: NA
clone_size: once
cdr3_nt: TGCAGTGTTACCAAGCAGCGGGTAGCCTACGAGCAGTACTTC
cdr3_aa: CSVTKQRVAYEQYF

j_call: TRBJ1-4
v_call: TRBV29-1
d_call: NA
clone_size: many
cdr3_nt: TGCAGCGCCTCAACTAATGAAAAACTGTTTTTT
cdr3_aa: CSASTNEKLFF

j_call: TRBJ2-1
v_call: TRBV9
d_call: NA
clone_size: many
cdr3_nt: TGTGCCAGCAGCGGCACGGGGGGCAGGAGGCAGTTCTTC
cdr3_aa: CASSGTGGRRQFF

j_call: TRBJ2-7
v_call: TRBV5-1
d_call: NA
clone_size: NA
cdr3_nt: TGCGTCAGCAGCTCAAACCGGAGACGGGAGCAGTACTTC
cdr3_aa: CVSSSNRRREQYF

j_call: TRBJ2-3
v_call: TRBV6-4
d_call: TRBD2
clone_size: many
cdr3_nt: TGTGCCAGCAGTGCAACGGGACTAGTTGGTTCCTCTTCGCCAGATACGCAGTATTTT
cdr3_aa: CASSATGLVGSSSPDTQYF

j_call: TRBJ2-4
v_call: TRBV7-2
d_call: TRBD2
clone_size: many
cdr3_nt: TGTGCCAGCAGCTCTAGGGACCTAGGGCCCGGAGGGAGGGGCAAAGGTGACATTCAGTACTTC
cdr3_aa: CASSSRDLGPGGRGKGDIQYF

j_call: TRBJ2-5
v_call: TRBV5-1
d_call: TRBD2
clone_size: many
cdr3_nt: TGCGCCAGCAGCCCCGGAGGGACTAGCGTCGAGACCCAGTACTTC
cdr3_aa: CASSPGGTSVETQYF

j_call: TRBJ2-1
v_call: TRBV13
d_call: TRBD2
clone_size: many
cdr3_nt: TGTGCCAGCAGCTTAGGGACTAGCGGGAGTCAATACAATGAGCAGTTCTTC
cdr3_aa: CASSLGTSGSQYNEQFF

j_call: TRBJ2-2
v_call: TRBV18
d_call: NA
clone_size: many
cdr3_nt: TGTGCCAGCTCAGCGCTACGGGACGTCGGGGAGCTGTTTTTT
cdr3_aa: CASSALRDVGELFF

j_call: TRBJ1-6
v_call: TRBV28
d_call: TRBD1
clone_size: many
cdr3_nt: TGTGCCAGCAGTCTCAGGGGGGAGGATAATTCACCCCTCCACTTT
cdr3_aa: CASSLRGEDNSPLHF

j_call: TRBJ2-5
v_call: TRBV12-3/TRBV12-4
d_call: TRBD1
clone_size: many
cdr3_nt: TGTGCCAGCAGTTCTCAGGGGGCGATTTCGGAGACCCAGTACTTC
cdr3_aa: CASSSQGAISETQYF

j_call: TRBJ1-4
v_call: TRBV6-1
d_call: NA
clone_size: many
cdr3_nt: TGTGCCAGCAGTGAAACCACTTGGGATGAAAAACTGTTTTTT
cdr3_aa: CASSETTWDEKLFF

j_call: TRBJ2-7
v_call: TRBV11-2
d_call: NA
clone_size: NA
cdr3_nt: TGTGCCAGCAGCTTAGAATCAGGGTTGCTTATCGAGCAGTACTTC
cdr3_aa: CASSLESGLLIEQYF

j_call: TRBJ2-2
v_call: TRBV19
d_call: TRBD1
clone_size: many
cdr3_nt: TGTGCCAGTAGTAAGAGGACAGGGGGAGCGAACACCGGGGAGCTGTTTTTT
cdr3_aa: CASSKRTGGANTGELFF

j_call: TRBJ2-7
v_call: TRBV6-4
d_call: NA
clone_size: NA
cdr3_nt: TGTGCCAGCAGCAACGGGAGTGGCGTCTACGAGCAGTACTTC
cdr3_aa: CASSNGSGVYEQYF

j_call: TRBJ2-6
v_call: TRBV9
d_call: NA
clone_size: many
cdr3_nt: TGTGCCAGCAGCTCCGCCTCGGGCAGTTTTGGGGCCAACGTCCTGACTTTC
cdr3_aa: CASSSASGSFGANVLTF

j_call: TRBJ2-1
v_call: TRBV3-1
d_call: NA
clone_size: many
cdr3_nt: TGTGCCAGCAGCCAAGAACTGTACAGCAATGAGCAGTTCTTC
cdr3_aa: CASSQELYSNEQFF

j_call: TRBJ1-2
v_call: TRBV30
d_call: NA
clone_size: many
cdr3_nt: TGTGCCTGGAGTGTACTGGTACACTATGGCTACACCTTC
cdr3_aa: CAWSVLVHYGYTF

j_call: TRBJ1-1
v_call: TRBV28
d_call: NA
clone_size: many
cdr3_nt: TGTGCCAGCAGTTTCCTGGCGAACACTGAAGCTTTCTTT
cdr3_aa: CASSFLANTEAFF

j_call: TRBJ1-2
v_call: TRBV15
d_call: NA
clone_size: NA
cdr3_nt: TGTGCCACCAGTTCTGTCTATGGCTACACCTTC
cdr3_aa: CATSSVYGYTF

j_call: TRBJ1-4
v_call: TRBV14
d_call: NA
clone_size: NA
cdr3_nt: TGTGCCAGCAGCCACCACCCAGGGCCGCCTAATGAAAAACTGTTTTTT
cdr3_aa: CASSHHPGPPNEKLFF

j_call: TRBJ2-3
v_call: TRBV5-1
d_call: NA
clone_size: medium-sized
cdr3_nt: TGCGCCAGCAGCCCGGACTCCCAATGGAGGGATACGCAGTATTTT
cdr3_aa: CASSPDSQWRDTQYF

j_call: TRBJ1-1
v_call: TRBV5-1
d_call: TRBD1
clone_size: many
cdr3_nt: TGCGCCAGCCGAGTAACGGGACAGACGAACACTGAAGCTTTCTTT
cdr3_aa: CASRVTGQTNTEAFF